The 14 T cell receptor beta chains below come from one sample, sequenced in a study of blood T cell repertoires in COVID-19. The protocol was immunoSEQ multiplex PCR, while the TCRdb copy is restricted to in-frame clones and leaves out a portion. The table shows about 23,000 clones, with roughly four fifths occurring only once. Input material: peripheral blood. These receptors all stem from an older man with acute or convalescent COVID-19.

This chain connects TRBV5-1 to TRBJ2-1, with a possible D match to TRBD1 (6 bases). The CDR3 consists of 13 residues. Trimming removed 3 bases at V and 7 bases at J, with 11 bases between. CDR1 is SGHRS, CDR2 YFSETQ, per germline. The CDR3 DNA reads TGCGCCAGCAGCTGGTTGGGGGCAAATGAGCAGTTCTTC. It yields the protein CASSWLGANEQFF.

The CDR3 region has the DNA TGTGCCAGCAGCTTGTCTTATAGCGGGGCAGGAGATACGCAGTATTTT. As protein: CASSLSYSGAGDTQYF. The V and J genes are TRBV5-5 and TRBJ2-3, with TRBD2 identical over 8 bases. V was pared by 1 base and J by 5 bases, with 9 bases of the junction left unmatched. The CDR3 length is 16 residues. The germline V gene has CDR1 SGHKS and CDR2 YYEKEE (reference sequence).

This chain joins TRBV5-1 and TRBJ2-2; D gene unclear. This CDR3 has 15 amino acids. V dropped 2 bases and J dropped 0 bases, with 8 bases sitting between them. CDR1 is SGHRS and CDR2 is YFSETQ in the germline V gene. The CDR3 DNA follows: TGCGCCAGCAGCTTTCTCCGGGCGAACACCGGGGAGCTGTTTTTT. Amino acids: CASSFLRANTGELFF.

This clone was seen more than once but under ten times. This chain connects TRBV5-1 to TRBJ1-1; tentatively, D is TRBD1 (5 bases). The V gene lost 5 bases and the J gene lost 1 base, with 9 bases spanning the gap. The length of the CDR3 is 13 residues. The V gene's germline CDR1 is SGHRS and CDR2 YFSETQ. The CDR3 loop reads CASRGTGNTEAFF. For the CDR3, the DNA is TGCGCCAGCAGGGGTACAGGGAACACTGAAGCTTTCTTT.

V is TRBV4-3 and J is TRBJ1-6; D might be TRBD1 (6 bases). CDR1 is LGHNA and CDR2 is YSLEER in the germline V gene. This CDR3 has 19 residues. Trimming pared 0 bases from V and 0 bases from J, leaving 15 bases between. This chain's CDR3 is CASSQDITDRHSYNSPLHF. CDR3 DNA: TGCGCCAGCAGCCAAGATATAACGGACAGACACTCCTATAATTCACCCCTCCACTTT.

This clone was picked up a small number of times. V usage is TRBV2 and J usage is TRBJ2-5; 8 bases are a match to TRBD1. V was clipped by 2 bases and J by 4 bases; unmatched bases: 3. The CDR3 contains 14 residues. Germline CDR1 SNHLY, CDR2 FYNNEI. This chain's CDR3 is CASSEPRGPETQYF. The CDR3 nucleotides are TGTGCCAGCAGTGAACCCAGGGGGCCAGAGACCCAGTACTTC.

The chain carries TRBV3-1 (or the pseudogene TRBV3-2) and TRBJ2-3; D uncertain. The ends were cut back, 3 bases at V and 6 bases at J, with 4 bases in the middle. The CDR3 spans 11 residues. The germline V gene has CDR1 LGHDT and CDR2 YNNKEL (reference sequence). CDR3 coding DNA: TGTGCCAGCAGCCAGAGGGATACGCAGTATTTT. This gives the protein CASSQRDTQYF.

The CDR3 DNA sequence: TGTGCCAGCTCACCACCAATAGGGGTCGATGGCTACACCTTC. The encoded protein is CASSPPIGVDGYTF. The chain carries TRBV18 and TRBJ1-2, with D possibly matching TRBD1 (5 bases). The V gene lost 0 bases and the J gene lost 6 bases, with 11 bases spanning the gap. The CDR3 loop spans 14 amino acids. Germline CDR1 KGHSH, CDR2 LQKENI.

This chain connects TRBV7-2 to TRBJ2-5, with D possibly matching TRBD1 (6 bases). CDR3 length: 15 residues. Trimming stripped 3 bases from V and 4 bases from J, with 15 bases between. Germline-derived CDR1 and CDR2 are SGHTA and FQGNSA. The chain's CDR3 is CASSFLRGVGETQYF. The CDR3 DNA reads as TGTGCCAGCAGCTTTCTCAGGGGAGTAGGAGAGACCCAGTACTTC.

The chain joins TRBV10-1 to TRBJ2-6; tentative D call: TRBD1 (5 bases). With 6 bases removed from V and 9 bases from J, the gap between germline ends came to 27 bases. The germline gives CDR1 WNHNN, CDR2 SYGVQD (reference sequence). The CDR3 runs 18 residues. This CDR3 reads CASRPIDSTPPGFNVLTF. The CDR3 DNA sequence: TGCGCCAGCAGACCTATAGACAGTACGCCTCCTGGATTCAACGTCCTGACTTTC.

The rearrangement uses TRBV7-9 and TRBJ1-2; 8 bases are a match to TRBD1. CDR3 length equals 14 residues. Trimming took 7 bases from V and 0 from J; bases not matched to a gene: 4. Germline lookup yields CDR1 SEHNR and CDR2 FQNEAQ (reference sequence). The DNA for the CDR3 is TGTGCCAGCATCGACAGGGGTGCTAACTATGGCTACACCTTC. Its translation is CASIDRGANYGYTF.

V and J are TRBV4-3 and TRBJ1-3; 8 nucleotides agree with TRBD1. From germline, CDR1 is LGHNA and CDR2 YSLEER. The CDR3 contains 14 residues. V trimming: 5 bases; J trimming: 2 bases; junction bases outside the gene matches: 2. CDR3 protein: CASSSTGAGNTIYF. The CDR3 DNA reads TGCGCCAGCAGCTCGACAGGGGCTGGAAACACCATATATTTT.

CDR3 coding DNA: TGTGCCAGCAGCACAAAAACAGGGGGCAATATCGAAAAACTGTTTTTT. This gives the protein CASSTKTGGNIEKLFF. The rearrangement links TRBV5-4 to TRBJ1-4, with 9 bases fitting TRBD1. The trim removed 4 bases at V and 8 bases at J, leaving 12 bases unmatched. CDR1 and CDR2 from the germline V gene are SGHNT and YYREEE (reference sequence). CDR3 length equals 16 residues.

CDR3 sequence reads: CASSPRTGGYEQYF. In DNA, the CDR3 is TGTGCCAGCAGTCCGAGGACAGGGGGCTACGAGCAGTACTTC. The gene calls are TRBV27 and TRBJ2-7; 10 nucleotides align to TRBD1. Germline values: CDR1 MNHEY, CDR2 SMNVEV (reference sequence). The CDR3 spans 14 residues. Losses at the gene ends were 5 bases for V and 3 bases for J; bases not matched to a gene: 4.